The sequence of this T cell receptor beta chain was determined in a study of T cell responses to AZD1222 COVID-19 vaccine. Whole-study results and caveats: Recipients of two AZD1222 doses showed rising Spike-specific TCR breadth and depth. Dominant at 160-218 and 743-854, vaccine-associated CD4 TCRs also spanned spike. Just a handful of AZD1222 recipients tested seropositive at baseline. White British people made up most donors, females outnumbered males, and clonal diversity was possibly underestimated.

Repertoires were generated with immunoSEQ multiplex PCR, while TCRdb's copy carries only in-frame clones and drops some. The sample carries roughly 43,000 clones, about four fifths recorded once. On this clone itself: Its antigen is not identified.

This CDR3 comprises 14 residues. CDR1 LNHDA and CDR2 SQIVND come from the germline V gene (reference sequence). Trimming took 4 bases from V and 2 from J; bases not matched to a gene: 2. The source was peripheral blood, collected 28 days after the second dose of the MenACWY control vaccine. The J gene is TRBJ2-3, the V gene TRBV19, with 8 nucleotides matching TRBD2. This sequence originates from an adult who received the MenACWY meningococcal vaccine as a control. CDR3 amino acids: CASSKAGATDTQYF. DNA for the CDR3: TGTGCCAGTAGTAAAGCGGGGGCCACAGATACGCAGTATTTT.